The T cell receptor (beta chain) described here comes from a study of T cell repertoires in cytomegalovirus infection (dated by TCRdb to between 2017 and 2020). As for the study more broadly: Alongside well-studied HLA-B-restricted epitopes, the peptide stimulations were aimed at recently identified HLA-C-restricted CMV epitopes, whose presentation resists viral immunomodulation. The HLA type of each donor mattered for the analysis, because public TCR beta signatures pointed to carriage of CMV infection along with the matching HLA type. The paper's findings and limits, for the study overall: In both this cohort and an independent roughly 350-donor cohort, the cumulative frequency of public TCR beta family members distinguished carriers of CMV infection plus the relevant HLA type. The ex vivo response was dominated by HLA-C-restricted CMV-specific TCR beta clonotypes, which also provided the single most frequent clonotype in two of eight donors.

The treatment or condition label of this sample denotes: in vitro stimulation with specific CMV peptide epitopes to enrich CMV-specific T cells. This clonotype has only a few counts. Which antigen it targets is not known. Base qualities are not recorded, but no much larger clone differs from it by a single base. Unmatched junction bases come to 17, with V trimmed by 3 bases and J by 4 bases. Counted from cysteine to phenylalanine, this CDR3 has 18 amino acids. Just the 54-base CDR3 DNA is kept, in frame starting at base 1. Sequences SEHNR (CDR1) and FQNEAQ (CDR2) are obtained from the germline V gene (reference sequence). TCRdb records Illumina HiSeq 1500 as the sequencer. The public sequencing data were trimmed at Q25 with fastp and processed into clonotypes with MiXCR by TCRdb, which kept only in-frame beta chains. Rows are combined by CDR3 protein, so each entry shows the most common genes and DNA. Recorded for this sample are roughly 920,000 distinct CDR3 sequences; approximately 30% of them occurred a single time. About an eighth of the sample is held by the ten biggest clonotypes.

The material sequenced was cultured CD8+ T cells from PBMCs, taken from culture after CMV antigen stimulation. The chain uses TRBV7-9 and TRBJ2-7; 8 bases in between match TRBD1. This receptor was obtained from a human donor in good health (CMV status not recorded). Some clones in this sample may be carry-over from other donors' samples. The CDR3 region reads CASSLGQESRSTGYEQYF. The sequenced DNA: TGTGCCAGCAGCTTGGGACAGGAAAGCAGGTCAACTGGGTACGAGCAGTACTTC.